This TCR beta chain was sequenced in a study of blood T cell repertoires in COVID-19. The V end was cut by 0 bases, the J end by 7 bases, with 9 bases between. The germline V gene encodes CDR1 MNHNS and CDR2 SASEGT. This CDR3 spans 13 amino acids. Sequencing used immunoSEQ multiplex PCR; TCRdb keeps in-frame clones, though not all of them. The sample lists tens of thousands of clones; 77% were seen once. This TCR was recovered from a woman between 65 and 79 years old with active or convalescent COVID-19. Sequencing was done on a sample of peripheral blood. The V call is TRBV6-1, the J call TRBJ1-2; D is unclear. The CDR3 loop is CASSEAFGIGYTF. The DNA of the CDR3 is TGTGCCAGCAGTGAAGCGTTCGGGATTGGCTACACCTTC.